Below, one TCR beta chain is given with its context. No cognate antigen has been identified for it. No clone much larger than this one lies a single base away; base qualities are absent. The sample comes from a study of identical twins (dated by TCRdb to between 2015 and 2016). Regarding the research as a whole: TCR alpha and beta repertoires from monozygotic twins, unrelated adults of various ages and cord blood were deep-sequenced to test whether fetal clonotypes persist. Replicate twin experiments were performed at different times using different library preparation protocols to rule out contamination.

Every donor was a healthy Caucasian. The twin cohort comprised three pairs of female monozygotic twins, all aged about 18 to 29 years. The RNA used for TCR libraries was isolated from peripheral blood mononuclear cells. Sequences MNHEY (CDR1) and SVGAGI (CDR2) are obtained from the germline V gene. V lost 0 bases and J lost 4 bases; the stretch between them is 16 bases long. The CDR3 starts with the cysteine, ends with the phenylalanine, and has 17 residues. Only the CDR3 DNA is retained, 51 bases long and in frame from the first base. Study-wide findings and limitations: In monozygotic twins, out-of-frame TCR alpha sharing was systematically underestimated by recombination models, although the models agreed with sharing between unrelated individuals. Fewer insertions were carried by abundant cord blood beta clonotypes, a similar but weaker trend appeared in young adult naive repertoires, and no such trend appeared in memory repertoires. Zero-insertion analyses could be partly confounded by invariant T cells such as MAIT and iNKT, although diverse VJ usage argued against such confounding for most clonotypes. Because the same donors could not be followed over many years, the conclusions relied on cross-sectional statistical analysis. Compared with coincidental sharing between unrelated individuals, out-of-frame TCR alpha sequences shared between twins showed an excess of sequences with low generation probability. A weaker excess of twin sharing was found in beta out-of-frame sequences because the signal-to-noise ratio was lowered by fewer shared sequences.

The library was generated by 5' RACE. The data were produced on an Illumina HiSeq 2000. A universal primer binding site was introduced by template switching, and a unique molecular identifier was present in the final cDNA, enabling accurate counting of TCR cDNA molecules. Specific primers in the conserved constant-segment region were used to synthesize first-strand cDNA for TCR alpha and beta chains. To control for contamination, every cDNA library was double barcoded, receiving both a SMART-Mk sample barcode and Illumina barcodes. Two successive PCR steps introduced TruSeq adapter sequences along with Illumina sample barcodes. Sequencing of the TCR alpha and beta cDNA libraries was done on the Illumina HiSeq platform using custom primers. In the original analysis: MiGEC was used to process raw reads and extract unique molecular identifiers, and MiXCR was used to find CDR3 positions. For each individual, recombination models were inferred using an EM algorithm with the repgenHMM and IGoR tools. The tcR package in R was used for shared clonotype analysis, with sharing normalized by the product of cloneset sizes. Out-of-frame nonproductive sequences were analyzed to study raw recombination free of thymic and clonal selection effects. TCRdb's own reprocessing of the public reads used fastp at Q25 and MiXCR and kept productive beta chains. One record per CDR3 amino acid sequence lists the most common genes and DNA. The V and J calls reflect TCRdb's pipeline rather than the authors' work. The sample has approximately 600,000 distinct CDR3 sequences on record, about 7% of them singletons. The ten top clones hold 1.5% to 2% of the sample.

The sample was also linked to a second study, of yellow fever vaccine responses in identical twins. From the second report: The authors reported that the T cell response to vaccination in identical twins appeared partly convergent and partly personalized. In the study, vaccine-responding T cell clones were precisely tracked in identical twins.

Sequenced: PBMCs. In this chain, TRBV6-5 is recombined with TRBJ2-1; TRBD2 might be the D gene, on 5 matching bases. The TCR originated in a woman aged 18-29 years in good health. The bases are TGTGCCAGCAGTTACTCTAGGTTAACGGGGAAGTACAATGAGCAGTTCTTC. Translation gives CASSYSRLTGKYNEQFF.